These 30 T cell receptor beta chains share one sample of origin, sequenced in a study of cytomegalovirus exposure and HLA in healthy donors (dated by TCRdb to 2016 to 2017). Library preparation used the immunoSEQ multiplex PCR assay. For the multiplex PCR, a mixture combining 60 forward primers for TCR Vbeta segments and 13 reverse primers for TCR Jbeta segments was used. As stored in TCRdb, this immuneACCESS dataset retains in-frame rearrangements with V and J assigned. A fraction of the clones does not appear; measured against another copy, unresolved V genes explain less than half of the discrepancy, and the remainder lacks a known reason. The table for this sample lists around 38,000 clones; around three fifths of them were counted only once. Together, the top ten hold around 20% of the sample. Material: PBMCs. These receptors came from a man between 50 and 59 years old in good health and CMV-seropositive.

The J gene is TRBJ2-3, the V gene TRBV9; perhaps TRBD2 as D (7 bases). This CDR3 has 15 residues. Germline values: CDR1 SGDLS, CDR2 YYNGEE. V dropped 4 bases and J dropped 6 bases, with 18 bases sitting between them. CDR3 protein: CASSSLGGALDTQYF. CDR3 bases: TGTGCCAGCAGCAGCTTGGGGGGGGCGTTGGATACGCAGTATTTT.

The V call is TRBV5-6, the J call TRBJ1-2, with 9 bases matching TRBD1. Looked up from germline, CDR1 is SGHDT and CDR2 is YYEEEE. V was clipped by 3 bases and J by 5 bases; unmatched bases: 5. This CDR3 comprises 14 residues. The CDR3 is CASSSATGGYGYTF. CDR3 nucleotide sequence: TGTGCCAGCAGCTCCGCGACAGGGGGGTATGGCTACACCTTC.

This chain joins TRBV5-1 and TRBJ1-2; a weak D match, TRBD1 (5 bases). Per germline, CDR1 SGHRS and CDR2 YFSETQ. This CDR3 is 14 amino acids long. Trimming removed 3 bases at V and 5 bases at J, with 14 bases between. CDR3 DNA: TGCGCCAGCAGCTGGGACGGGGCGGGATATGGCTACACCTTC. Residues: CASSWDGAGYGYTF.

The chain uses TRBV5-1 and TRBJ1-1, with 7 positions matching TRBD1. Looked up from germline, CDR1 is SGHRS and CDR2 is YFSETQ. Trimming at V came to 0 bases and at J to 3 bases, leaving 8 bases not matched to a gene. This CDR3 contains 16 residues. The CDR3 DNA reads TGCGCCAGCAGCTTGGGGGGACAGCTCGCCTACACTGAAGCTTTCTTT. This encodes CASSLGGQLAYTEAFF.

This chain links TRBV7-2 with TRBJ2-7; TRBD2 aligns across 12 bases. CDR3 length: 15 residues. Germline lookup yields CDR1 SGHTA and CDR2 FQGNSA. V lost 5 bases, J lost 2 bases, and 4 bases stayed unmatched. The CDR3 DNA sequence: TGTGCCAGCAGCACAACTAGCGGGGGGACCTACGAGCAGTACTTC. Translated, it gives CASSTTSGGTYEQYF.

The gene calls are TRBV10-3 and TRBJ1-2; the match to TRBD1 covers 8 bases. Losses at the gene ends were 4 bases for V and 0 bases for J; bases not matched to a gene: 4. The CDR3 runs to 15 residues. Germline V gene data show CDR1 as ENHRY and CDR2 as SYGVKD. CDR3 in DNA: TGTGCCATCAGTGCGACAGGGGAGACTAACTATGGCTACACCTTC. It encodes CAISATGETNYGYTF.

The V and J genes are TRBV2 and TRBJ1-4, with D hard to call. The CDR3 consists of 12 residues. V was clipped by 8 bases and J by 3 bases, with 7 bases between them. The germline gives CDR1 SNHLY, CDR2 FYNNEI. Here the CDR3 reads CASRESNEKLFF. The CDR3, as DNA: TGTGCCAGCCGGGAGTCTAATGAAAAACTGTTTTTT. The entire variable domain, with the rest obtained from reference TRBV2 and TRBJ1-4, is as follows: EPEVTQTPSHQVTQMGQEVILRCVPISNHLYFYWYRQILGQKVEFLVSFYNNEISEKSEIFDDQFSVERPDGSNFTLKIRSTKLEDSAMYFCASRESNEKLFFGSGTQLSVL.

V gene TRBV10-3 combines with J gene TRBJ2-1; weak D call: TRBD2 (6 bases). This CDR3 region has 15 residues. CDR1 and CDR2 (germline): ENHRY, SYGVKD. The V end was cut by 5 bases, the J end by 1 base, with 12 bases between. CDR3 amino acids: CAISSQGGSYNEQFF. The DNA for the CDR3 is TGTGCCATCAGTAGCCAGGGAGGATCCTACAATGAGCAGTTCTTC.

This clone was seen more than once but under ten times. A junction boundary mismatches the germline segment, possibly from a read error. The CDR3 here is CASSRRGRGGPGF. In nucleotides, the CDR3 is TGTGCCAGCAGTCGTAGGGGTAGGGGTGGTCCTGGATTT. The chain recombines TRBV28 with TRBJ1-1; TRBD1 might be the D (5 bases). Per germline, CDR1 MDHEN and CDR2 SYDVKM. The CDR3 totals 13 residues.

This clone was detected a few times. The gene calls are TRBV29-1 and TRBJ1-2, with unresolved D. The CDR3 spans 12 residues. CDR1 SQVTM and CDR2 ANQGSEA come from the germline V gene. The V end lost 3 bases, the J end lost 6 bases, and 11 bases lay between the germline ends. The CDR3 DNA reads TGCAGCGTTGACCCCACAACTAATGGCTACACCTTC. It is translated as CSVDPTTNGYTF.

This chain links TRBV6-6 with TRBJ1-1; D gene uncertain. V gave up 4 bases and J gave up 5 bases, with 8 bases separating them. Germline values: CDR1 MNHNY, CDR2 SVGAGI (reference sequence). The CDR3 has 12 amino acids. The CDR3 bases are TGTGCCAGCAGTTCGCGCGGGACTGAAGCTTTCTTT. Translated, it gives CASSSRGTEAFF.

This clone came up a few times. V usage is TRBV29-1 and J usage is TRBJ1-1, with unresolved D. With 4 bases removed from V and 8 bases from J, the gap between germline ends came to 14 bases. CDR3 length equals 12 residues. Germline CDR1 and CDR2: SQVTM and ANQGSEA. Written as DNA, the CDR3 is TGCAGCGTTGCTGGCAGAGGAAGAGAAGCTTTCTTT. This translates into CSVAGRGREAFF.

The chain is built from TRBV30 and TRBJ1-1; 9 bases agree with TRBD1. With V trimmed by 2 bases and J by 4 bases, 5 bases remained unmatched. Per the germline V gene, CDR1 is GTSNPN and CDR2 is SVGIG (reference sequence). The CDR3 is 14 residues long. The chain's CDR3 is CAWSLGDRATEAFF. In DNA form, the CDR3 reads TGTGCCTGGAGTTTAGGGGACAGGGCCACTGAAGCTTTCTTT.

This clone came up a few times. J is TRBJ1-2 and V is TRBV28; 11 bases match TRBD1. The CDR3 is 14 amino acids. Per the germline V gene, CDR1 is MDHEN and CDR2 is SYDVKM. V trimming: 5 bases; J trimming: 7 bases; junction bases outside the gene matches: 6. CDR3 in DNA: TGTGCCAGCAGTCCCGGACAGGGGGCGCTTGGCTACACCTTC. This translates into CASSPGQGALGYTF.

The CDR3 sequence is CASRLGRATTYEQYF. CDR3 DNA sequence: TGTGCCAGCCGTCTGGGCAGAGCAACAACCTACGAGCAGTACTTC. This sequence joins TRBV6-5 and TRBJ2-7; D unclear. CDR3 length equals 15 residues. Germline values: CDR1 MNHEY, CDR2 SVGAGI. Deletions cut 8 bases from V and 2 bases from J, with 19 bases between.

The CDR3 loop is CASSWGQGETQYF. CDR3 nucleotide sequence: TGTGCCAGCAGCTGGGGACAGGGAGAGACCCAGTACTTC. V and J are TRBV5-4 and TRBJ2-5, with 9 bases that match TRBD1. The V gene's germline CDR1 is SGHNT and CDR2 YYREEE (reference sequence). The CDR3 covers 13 residues. The junction had 1 base not matched to a gene; V was cut back by 3 bases and J by 4 bases. Combining the CDR3 with reference TRBV5-4 and TRBJ2-5 gives the whole variable domain ETGVTQSPTHLIKTRGQQVTLRCSSQSGHNTVSWYQQALGQGPQFIFQYYREEENGRGNFPPRFSGLQFPNYSSELNVNALELDDSALYLCASSWGQGETQYFGPGTRLLVL.

The chain's CDR3 is CASSRGDQPQHF. DNA for the CDR3: TGTGCCAGCAGCCGGGGGGATCAGCCCCAGCATTTT. The chain recombines TRBV7-2 with TRBJ1-5; possible D gene TRBD1, 5 bases. V was pared by 5 bases and J by 5 bases, with 7 bases between. The CDR3 is made up of 12 amino acids. The germline V gene has CDR1 SGHTA and CDR2 FQGNSA.

This chain links TRBV7-2 with TRBJ2-1, with a possible D match to TRBD2 (7 bases). V lost 5 bases and J 3 bases, leaving 17 bases between the germline ends. Germline V gene lookup returns CDR1 SGHTA and CDR2 FQGNSA. The CDR3 has 16 amino acids. DNA for the CDR3: TGTGCCAGCAGCCGGAGGGGGGGCGGCGGCTACAATGAGCAGTTCTTC. Protein: CASSRRGGGGYNEQFF.

The chain recombines TRBV11-2 with TRBJ2-7; 7 positions agree with TRBD1. CDR1 is SGHAT and CDR2 is FQNNGV in the germline V gene. The CDR3 is 13 residues long. V shed 5 bases and J 4 bases; nucleotides not matched to a gene: 5. The DNA for the CDR3 is TGTGCCAGCAGCCGGGACAGATTATACGAGCAGTACTTC. Protein sequence: CASSRDRLYEQYF.

The CDR3 sequence is CAISDPTLGTDYEQYF. In DNA form, the CDR3 reads TGTGCCATCAGTGACCCCACCTTAGGGACAGACTACGAGCAGTACTTC. V gene TRBV10-3 combines with J gene TRBJ2-7, with 7 bases aligning to TRBD1. The trim removed 3 bases at V and 3 bases at J, leaving 11 bases unmatched. Germline lookup yields CDR1 ENHRY and CDR2 SYGVKD. The CDR3 loop spans 16 amino acids.

CDR3 sequence: CASSFRGATGANVLTF. As DNA, the CDR3 is TGTGCCAGCAGCTTCAGGGGCGCGACCGGGGCCAACGTCCTGACTTTC. V gene TRBV5-4 combines with J gene TRBJ2-6, with a weak D call TRBD1 (6 bases). This CDR3 comprises 16 residues. Trimming left V 2 bases short and J 4 bases short, with 13 bases between. Germline loops: CDR1 SGHNT, CDR2 YYREEE (reference sequence).

V and J are TRBV30 and TRBJ1-1, with 9 bases matching TRBD1. V lost 7 bases to trimming and J lost 3 bases; unmatched junction nucleotides: 6. Germline assignment: CDR1 GTSNPN and CDR2 SVGIG (reference sequence). There are 13 residues in the CDR3. As DNA, the CDR3 is TGTGCCTTTTCTAGGGACAGGGACACTGAAGCTTTCTTT. This encodes CAFSRDRDTEAFF.

This clone showed up just once. The V and J genes are TRBV6-1 and TRBJ2-3; TRBD2 matches at 7 bases. CDR1 and CDR2 (germline): MNHNS, SASEGT. V lost 4 bases to trimming and J lost 3 bases; unmatched junction nucleotides: 4. The CDR3 consists of 14 residues. DNA of the CDR3: TGTGCCAGCAGTGCGCGGGGGAATACAGATACGCAGTATTTT. It specifies CASSARGNTDTQYF.

This chain uses TRBV6-1 with TRBJ2-1, with 8 bases matching TRBD2. The CDR3 sequence is 15 residues long. Germline V gives CDR1 MNHNS, CDR2 SASEGT. Trimming cost V 6 bases and J 4 bases; bases outside gene matches: 8. CDR3 protein: CASSVAGQWYNEQFF. CDR3 coding DNA: TGTGCCAGCAGCGTAGCGGGGCAATGGTACAATGAGCAGTTCTTC.

This rearrangement joins TRBV2 to TRBJ2-1; D uncertain. Germline V gene sequence: CDR1 SNHLY, CDR2 FYNNEI. V was trimmed by 3 bases and J by 5 bases, leaving 11 bases between them. The length of the CDR3 is 14 residues. CDR3 sequence reads: CASSDKRPDNEQFF. In DNA, the CDR3 is TGTGCCAGCAGTGACAAGCGCCCTGACAATGAGCAGTTCTTC.

The rearrangement uses TRBV6-4 and TRBJ1-6; no definite D call. Per germline, CDR1 MRHNA and CDR2 SNTAGT. The germline V and J ends were trimmed by 6 bases and 10 bases, with 19 bases remaining between them. CDR3 length: 15 residues. In DNA form, the CDR3 reads TGTGCCAGCAGCCAACACGGGAAGGGAGAGTCACCCCTCCACTTT. Protein sequence: CASSQHGKGESPLHF.

The genes are TRBV4-2 and TRBJ2-5, with 8 bases aligning to TRBD2. Trimming cost V 3 bases and J 5 bases; bases outside gene matches: 8. The CDR3 runs 15 residues. From germline, CDR1 is LGHNA and CDR2 YNFKEQ. In DNA form, the CDR3 reads TGTGCCAGCAGCCAGAGCGGGGGCCGGGGGGAGACCCAGTACTTC. It codes for CASSQSGGRGETQYF.

V usage is TRBV7-2 and J usage is TRBJ2-5; TRBD2 might be the D (7 bases). V was trimmed by 5 bases and J by 4 bases, leaving 17 bases between them. CDR1 is SGHTA and CDR2 is FQGNSA in the germline V gene. This CDR3 has 15 residues. CDR3 amino acids: CASSGGAGVLETQYF. Written as DNA, the CDR3 is TGTGCCAGCAGCGGGGGGGCGGGGGTCTTAGAGACCCAGTACTTC.

The genes are TRBV7-2 and TRBJ2-2; perhaps TRBD1 as D (6 bases). Germline loops: CDR1 SGHTA, CDR2 FQGNSA. The V and J ends lost 5 bases and 1 base respectively, with 20 bases between them. The CDR3 runs 18 residues. The CDR3 bases are TGTGCCAGCAGCCAAAATCATCAGGGGCCCCTGAACACCGGGGAGCTGTTTTTT. Encoded protein: CASSQNHQGPLNTGELFF.

This clone was seen a few times. The genes are TRBV5-7 and TRBJ1-3; D may be TRBD1 (5 bases). TRBV5-7 is marked as an open reading frame, function uncertain. The CDR3 loop spans 17 amino acids. V was trimmed by 4 bases and J by 1 base, leaving 18 bases between them. The CDR3 loop reads CASSPGPSNRSGNTIYF. The DNA of the CDR3 is TGTGCCAGCAGCCCGGGCCCCTCCAACAGGTCTGGAAACACCATATATTTT.